This T cell receptor (beta chain) was identified during a study of shared clonotypes between healthy human individuals. General study points: Sequencing depth was a factor that was expected to affect clonotype sharing among donors.

Original analysis: With immunoSEQ giving junction-only sequences and no quality scores, filtering differed. Method: immunoSEQ multiplex PCR; TCRdb's copy keeps in-frame clones and lacks some. That table furnishes V, J and clone size, whereas the DNA furnished D and trimming. The profile shows about 2 million clones, roughly 95% of them singletons. Details on this clone: Its matching antigen is unknown.

V lost 1 base to trimming and J lost 7 bases; unmatched junction nucleotides: 8. The CDR3 contains 15 residues. CDR1 and CDR2 (germline): SGHTA, FQGNSA. The V call is TRBV7-2, the J call TRBJ2-7; 9 bases match TRBD2. Sequenced sample: naive CD4+ T cells sorted from blood. Subset given: CD45RA+ positively selected. The TCR was taken from a man aged 18 to 29 in good health. As DNA, the CDR3 is TGTGCCAGCAGCTTAGTGGCGGGAGGGCCGAGGGAGCAGTACTTC. This gives the protein CASSLVAGGPREQYF.